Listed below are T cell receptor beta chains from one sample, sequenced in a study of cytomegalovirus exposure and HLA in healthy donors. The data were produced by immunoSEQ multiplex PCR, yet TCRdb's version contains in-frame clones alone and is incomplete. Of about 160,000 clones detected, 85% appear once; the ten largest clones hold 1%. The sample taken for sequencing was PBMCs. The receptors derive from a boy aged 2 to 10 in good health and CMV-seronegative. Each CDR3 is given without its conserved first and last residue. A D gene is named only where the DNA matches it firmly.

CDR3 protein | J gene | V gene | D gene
SSTGNQPQH | TRBJ1-5 | TRBV7-9 | NA
ASSGGQSYEQY | TRBJ2-7 | TRBV5-6 | TRBD1
ASSMWAPNYEQY | TRBJ2-7 | TRBV19 | NA
ASSHGSFYEQY | TRBJ2-7 | TRBV6-5 | NA
ASSGRLAGGPSAENIQY | TRBJ2-4 | TRBV6-1 | TRBD2
ASSRGSMGGTQY | TRBJ2-5 | TRBV7-8 | NA
ASSQYVQGTGELF | TRBJ2-2 | TRBV11-2 | NA
ASSLFLAGALGNNEQF | TRBJ2-1 | TRBV27 | TRBD2
ASSFRREGPYEQY | TRBJ2-7 | TRBV6-6 | TRBD2
ASSLGSGTSATDTQY | TRBJ2-3 | TRBV11-1 | TRBD2
ASSFGGGTLNEQF | TRBJ2-1 | TRBV5-4 | TRBD2
ASSLIGGRWGGTNEKLF | TRBJ1-4 | TRBV7-9 | NA
ASSTRAPYQETQY | TRBJ2-5 | TRBV19 | NA
ASSQGQGSTDTQY | TRBJ2-3 | TRBV4-1 | TRBD1
ASRGQNTDTQY | TRBJ2-3 | TRBV6-1 | NA
ASSGQGRGTGELF | TRBJ2-2 | TRBV6-4 | TRBD1
ASSLGQNTEAF | TRBJ1-1 | TRBV27 | NA
ASSFWQGAGQY | TRBJ2-7 | TRBV28 | TRBD1
ASSLGRTALTGELF | TRBJ2-2 | TRBV5-6 | NA
ASSIDGQGAVGYT | TRBJ1-2 | TRBV19 | TRBD1
ASSPGSGSYEQY | TRBJ2-7 | TRBV7-9 | TRBD2
ASISGHGSYNSPLH | TRBJ1-6 | TRBV5-4 | NA
ASGLQGARNTEAF | TRBJ1-1 | TRBV6-1 | TRBD1
ASSLGQGLGTQY | TRBJ2-5 | TRBV28 | TRBD1
ASSFPDVEVQETQY | TRBJ2-5 | TRBV7-3 | NA
ASSLRQGFKPQH | TRBJ1-5 | TRBV28 | TRBD1
SVEGGRVSQETQY | TRBJ2-5 | TRBV29-1 | NA
ASSSLGAGGRYT | TRBJ1-2 | TRBV7-9 | TRBD1
ASSSLDGSLDEQF | TRBJ2-1 | TRBV27 | NA
AWSEGGTSYEQY | TRBJ2-7 | TRBV30 | NA
ASSSRGVIYGYT | TRBJ1-2 | TRBV28 | NA
SVSSGINEQF | TRBJ2-1 | TRBV29-1 | TRBD2
ASSSTRLVGTYNEQF | TRBJ2-1 | TRBV28 | NA
ARGPDTQY | TRBJ2-3 | TRBV4-1 | NA
ASSLPTGSSYNEQF | TRBJ2-1 | TRBV28 | NA
ASSLVGRADTQY | TRBJ2-3 | TRBV7-2 | TRBD2
ASSQDRGGNEQF | TRBJ2-1 | TRBV6-5 | TRBD1
ASSLDRGHGETQY | TRBJ2-5 | TRBV5-1 | TRBD1
ASSPSGTNNSPLH | TRBJ1-6 | TRBV6-5 | NA
ASSLMGGNYGYT | TRBJ1-2 | TRBV7-9 | NA
AWSHYMTSGNTIY | TRBJ1-3 | TRBV30 | NA
ASRSDSVSYEQY | TRBJ2-7 | TRBV6-5 | NA
ASSLIVSQETQY | TRBJ2-5 | TRBV7-6 | NA
ASSNSPWGTQETQY | TRBJ2-5 | TRBV19 | NA
ASSLEGHTNYGYT | TRBJ1-2 | TRBV13 | NA
ASSLVAGSNQPQH | TRBJ1-5 | TRBV7-2 | NA
ASSLAGVAWEQY | TRBJ2-7 | TRBV7-8 | TRBD2
ASSVVPLGGGYT | TRBJ1-2 | TRBV9 | NA
AISESGQGRAGELF | TRBJ2-2 | TRBV10-3 | TRBD1
ASSLPGTGVYNEQF | TRBJ2-1 | TRBV27 | TRBD1
ASSLSGSGTDTQY | TRBJ2-3 | TRBV7-8 | TRBD2
ASSFRLAYQETQY | TRBJ2-5 | TRBV11-2 | TRBD2
ASSTRTDRASGTEAF | TRBJ1-1 | TRBV19 | NA
ASSLAGGTYEQY | TRBJ2-7 | TRBV7-3 | TRBD2
ASSETAGGDEKLF | TRBJ1-4 | TRBV27 | TRBD1
ASSLPQAGEQY | TRBJ2-7 | TRBV5-4 | NA